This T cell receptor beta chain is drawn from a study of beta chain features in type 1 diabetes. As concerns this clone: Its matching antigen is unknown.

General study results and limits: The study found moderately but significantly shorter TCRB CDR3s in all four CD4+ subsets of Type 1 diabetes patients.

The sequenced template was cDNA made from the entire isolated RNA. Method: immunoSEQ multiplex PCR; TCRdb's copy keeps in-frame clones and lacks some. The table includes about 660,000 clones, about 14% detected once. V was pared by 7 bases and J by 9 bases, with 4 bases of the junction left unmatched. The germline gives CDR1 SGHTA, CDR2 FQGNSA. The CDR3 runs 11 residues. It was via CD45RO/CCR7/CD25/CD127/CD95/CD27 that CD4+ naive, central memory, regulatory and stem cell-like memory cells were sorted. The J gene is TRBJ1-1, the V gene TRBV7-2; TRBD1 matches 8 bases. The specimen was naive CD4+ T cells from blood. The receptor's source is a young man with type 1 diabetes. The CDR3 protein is CASNGQGKAFF. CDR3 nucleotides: TGTGCCAGCAACGGACAGGGAAAAGCTTTCTTT.